Given below is one T cell receptor (beta chain) in context. Antigen specificity is unknown. Using immunoSEQ multiplex PCR, the repertoire was profiled, and TCRdb retains in-frame clones only, with some absent. The data contain a few hundred thousand clones, approximately 89% of them singletons. This specimen comes from a study of Ad26.COV2.S vaccination and SARS-CoV-2 variants. Study at large: In the study, Ad26.COV2.S was injected intramuscularly once, or twice 56 days apart.

Treatment given: some 20 received Ad26.COV2.S at low or high dose, single or two shots; five or six received placebo; per-sample allocation not given. Day 63 after the first injection of vaccine or placebo was the sampling time. An Ad26 vector was used to express Wuhan-strain SARS-CoV-2 spike as the vaccine. Study-wide results and caveats: Vaccine recipients and placebo recipients showed similar non-spike TCR breadth.

Sequences were derived from peripheral blood, sampled in a trial of Ad26.COV2.S vaccine versus placebo. This TCR came from a person between 18 and 60 years old who received the Ad26.COV2.S COVID-19 vaccine or a placebo.

The CDR3 nucleotides are TGTGCCAGCAGCTTAGCGTTGGGTTACGAGCAGTACTTC. This codes for CASSLALGYEQYF. The chain employs TRBV7-8 and TRBJ2-7, with no clear D. The length of the CDR3 is 13 residues. Per germline, CDR1 SGHVS and CDR2 FQNEAQ. Trimming stripped 0 bases from V and 4 bases from J, with 7 bases between. Looking up the rest from reference TRBV7-8 and TRBJ2-7 gives the full variable domain: GAGVSQSPRYKVAKRGQDVALRCDPISGHVSLFWYQQALGQGPEFLTYFQNEAQLDKSGLPSDRFFAERPEGSVSTLKIQRTQQEDSAVYLCASSLALGYEQYFGPGTRLTVT.